Given below is one TCR beta chain in context. The sample is drawn from a study of blood T cells in healthy people across ages. Trimming removed 1 base from V and 7 bases from J; junction bases left unmatched: 10. This CDR3 region has 16 residues. Germline assignment: CDR1 MGHRA and CDR2 YSYEKL. Together with a sample-barcoded 5' primer, a J-beta primer mix was included in a second PCR lasting roughly 6 to 12 cycles. Every cDNA was tagged by a template-switch adaptor with 12 random nucleotides. TCRdb ran MiXCR on the 5' RACE reads and lists one entry per CDR3 protein. Seen here are about 1,400,000 distinct CDR3 sequences, 42% observed once, and the top ten hold 7% to 9%. Isolating PBMCs gave at least 7 million of these cells per sample.

The chain recombines TRBV4-1 with TRBJ2-7; 10 nucleotides match TRBD2. Sequencing input: blood. This receptor was obtained from a woman between 18 and 29 years old in good health. The CDR3 sequence: CASSQGGLANYNEQYF. CDR3 nucleotide sequence: TGCGCCAGCAGCCAAGGGGGACTAGCGAACTACAATGAGCAGTACTTC.